Sequencing of this TCR beta chain was carried out in a study of neurological immune-mediated disorders. Study-level background: Multiple sclerosis patients numbered some 35, with approximately 30 relapsing-remitting and 3 secondary progressive. Study-wide points: The multiple sclerosis repertoire cluster had no association with any clinical or MRI feature.

Every sequencing run produced over 170 million TCR-beta sequences, and the sequences from any one run covered 15-18 subjects. TCRdb recomputed calls from the 5' RACE reads with MiXCR, one row per CDR3 protein. The top ten clones hold around 6% of a sample with roughly 50,000 distinct CDR3 sequences, roughly 4% of them seen once. Source material was 2 million unsorted PBMCs, stored at -80 °C in RNAlater. This clonotype was found many times. What it binds is not known. The CDR3 runs to 15 residues. In germline, CDR1 is SNHLY, CDR2 FYNNEI. J was trimmed by 2 bases and V by 4 bases; bases with no gene match: 2.

This chain connects TRBV2 to TRBJ2-2, with 9 bases identical to TRBD2. The TCR originated in a woman aged 60-75 years with multiple sclerosis. Sequencing was carried out using PBMCs. The CDR3, as DNA: TGTGCCAGCAGTGGACTAGCGGCAAACACCGGGGAGCTGTTTTTT. Its protein product is CASSGLAANTGELFF.